The present T cell receptor beta chain was sequenced within a study of T cells in Graves' hyperthyroidism and ophthalmopathy. This clonotype has at least ten counts. Its antigen remains unidentified. TCR beta CDR3 regions were amplified from RNA. In the first-round RT-PCR of the TCR CDR3, the HTBI primer set was used. In TCRdb, the multiplex PCR reads were re-called with MiXCR into one record per CDR3 protein. In the table there are 340,000 or so distinct CDR3 sequences, around 16% of which are singletons. The germline V and J ends were trimmed by 4 bases and 4 bases, with 8 bases remaining between them. The V gene's germline CDR1 is MNHEY and CDR2 SMNVEV (reference sequence). The CDR3 has 13 amino acids. When ophthalmopathy did not progress within 18 months, Graves' hyperthyroidism was considered stable. Newly diagnosed hyperthyroidism patients aged 18 to 65 years had disease lasting under 2 months. Patients were excluded for uncontrolled infection, other autoimmune disease, pregnancy or lactation.

Study-wide results and caveats: Ophthalmopathy and stable hyperthyroidism were told apart by a 13 V-J model.

The TCR was taken from a young man with Graves' hyperthyroidism. Sequencing was done on a sample of blood. This rearrangement joins TRBV27 to TRBJ1-5; D remains unclear. CDR3 amino acids: CASSSSHNQPQHF. The DNA for the CDR3 is TGTGCCAGCAGTTCCTCCCATAATCAGCCCCAGCATTTT.